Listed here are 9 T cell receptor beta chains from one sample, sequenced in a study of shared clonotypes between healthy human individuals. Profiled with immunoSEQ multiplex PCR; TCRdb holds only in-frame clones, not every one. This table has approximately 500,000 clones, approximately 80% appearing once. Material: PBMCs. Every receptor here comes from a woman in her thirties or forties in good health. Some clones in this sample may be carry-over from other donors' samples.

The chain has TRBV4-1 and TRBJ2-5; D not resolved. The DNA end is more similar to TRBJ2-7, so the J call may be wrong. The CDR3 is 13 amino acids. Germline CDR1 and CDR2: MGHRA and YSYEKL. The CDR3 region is CASSHRYPYEQYF. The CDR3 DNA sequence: TGCGCCAGCAGCCATCGATACCCCTACGAGCAGTACTTC.

The CDR3 here is CAISESLAGRETQYF. CDR3 coding DNA: TGTGCCATCAGTGAGTCACTAGCGGGAAGAGAGACCCAGTACTTC. V usage is TRBV10-3 and J usage is TRBJ2-5; 10 nucleotides match TRBD2. The CDR3 loop spans 15 amino acids. Germline values: CDR1 ENHRY, CDR2 SYGVKD. The junction had 2 bases not matched to a gene; V was cut back by 0 bases and J by 4 bases.

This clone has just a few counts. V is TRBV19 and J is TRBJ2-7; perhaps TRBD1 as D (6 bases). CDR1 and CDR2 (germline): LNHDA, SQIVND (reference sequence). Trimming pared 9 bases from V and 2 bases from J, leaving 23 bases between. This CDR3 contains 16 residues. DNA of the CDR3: TGTGCCAGCGCCCCTATTGGGCAGGGGAAGCCCTACGAGCAGTACTTC. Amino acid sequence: CASAPIGQGKPYEQYF.

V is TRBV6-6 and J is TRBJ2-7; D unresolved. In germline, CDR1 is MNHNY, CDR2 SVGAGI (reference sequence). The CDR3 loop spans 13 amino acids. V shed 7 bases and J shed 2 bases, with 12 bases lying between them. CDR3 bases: TGTGCCAGCACCTGGGCCAGTACCTACGAGCAGTACTTC. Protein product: CASTWASTYEQYF.

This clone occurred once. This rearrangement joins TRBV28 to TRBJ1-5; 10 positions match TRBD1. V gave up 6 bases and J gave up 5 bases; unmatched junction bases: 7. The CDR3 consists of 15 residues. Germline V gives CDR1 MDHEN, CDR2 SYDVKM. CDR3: CASRSSGTGDQPQHF. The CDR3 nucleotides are TGTGCCAGCAGATCATCCGGGACAGGGGATCAGCCCCAGCATTTT.

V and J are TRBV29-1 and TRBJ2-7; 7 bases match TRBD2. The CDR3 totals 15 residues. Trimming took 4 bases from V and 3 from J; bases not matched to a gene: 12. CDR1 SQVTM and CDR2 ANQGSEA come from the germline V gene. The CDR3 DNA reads TGCAGCGTTGGCGGGAGTAGTGAAGAACACTACGAGCAGTACTTC. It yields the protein CSVGGSSEEHYEQYF.

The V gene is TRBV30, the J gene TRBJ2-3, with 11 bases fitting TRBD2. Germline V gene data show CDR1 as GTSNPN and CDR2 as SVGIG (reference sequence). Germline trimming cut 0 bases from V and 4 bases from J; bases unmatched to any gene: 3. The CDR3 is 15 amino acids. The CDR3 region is CAWSVLAGAADTQYF. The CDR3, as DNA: TGTGCCTGGAGTGTACTAGCGGGAGCGGCAGATACGCAGTATTTT.

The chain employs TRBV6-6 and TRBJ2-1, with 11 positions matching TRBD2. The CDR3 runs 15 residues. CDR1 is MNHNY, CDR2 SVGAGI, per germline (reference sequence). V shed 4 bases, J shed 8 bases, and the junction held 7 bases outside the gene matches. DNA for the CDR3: TGTGCCAGCAGTTCCCATCTAGCGGGAGGCCATGAGCAGTTCTTC. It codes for CASSSHLAGGHEQFF.

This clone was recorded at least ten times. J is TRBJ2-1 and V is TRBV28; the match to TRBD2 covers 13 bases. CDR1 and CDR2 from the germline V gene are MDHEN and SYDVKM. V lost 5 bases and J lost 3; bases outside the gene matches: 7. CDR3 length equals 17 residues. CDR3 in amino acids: CASSHGTSGTYYNEQFF. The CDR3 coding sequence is TGTGCCAGCAGTCACGGGACTAGCGGGACCTACTACAATGAGCAGTTCTTC.